Listed here is a single TCR beta chain. Its cognate antigen is unknown. This table comes from immunoSEQ multiplex PCR, and its TCRdb copy is limited to in-frame clones, with some not included. The sample has about 44,000 clones, around 93% seen once. This entry is derived from a study of OX40 agonist ivuxolimab in advanced cancers. Study in general: Ivuxolimab, an agonistic anti-OX40 (CD134) antibody, was given to patients. Every 2 weeks, patients got intravenous ivuxolimab at one of six dose levels (0.01-10 mg/kg). General study results and limits: There were also nonresponders showing low normalized T-cell clonal expansion. Researchers report that CD8+ T cells had, on average, more expanded clones than CD4+.

Trimming removed 1 base from V and 6 bases from J, with 7 bases in between. Per germline, CDR1 LNHDA and CDR2 SQIVND (reference sequence). The CDR3 is made up of 12 amino acids. V is TRBV19 and J is TRBJ2-7, with D possibly matching TRBD1 (5 bases). The sample in question was CD4+ or CD8+ T cells sorted from blood, obtained in a trial of the OX40 agonist ivuxolimab. This sequence was found in an adult with an advanced solid tumor such as melanoma, head and neck, liver or kidney cancer. The CDR3 DNA reads as TGTGCCAGTAGTATAGTAGGGGCCGAGCAGTACTTC. Translating it yields CASSIVGAEQYF.